This T cell receptor (beta chain) appears in the sequencing data of a study of blood T cell repertoires in COVID-19. In the study overall: The origin of the acute and convalescent COVID-19 samples was the United States, Italy and Spain. PBMCs, B-cell-depleted T cells, or T cells were the source of the cDNA or gDNA that made up the material.

The CDR3 totals 14 residues. Germline V gene data show CDR1 as LNHDA and CDR2 as SQIVND (reference sequence). V shed 3 bases and J shed 1 base, with 8 bases lying between them. Per the authors' pipeline: Amplification from reference gene primers served as the basis for estimated nucleated cell counts. Using immunoSEQ multiplex PCR, the repertoire was profiled, and TCRdb retains in-frame clones only, with some absent. That table supplies the V and J calls and clone size; D and trimming were determined from the DNA. The table records some 100,000 clones, about 88% of them present only once. V is TRBV19 and J is TRBJ2-3; D remains ambiguous. The sample taken for sequencing was peripheral blood. This sequence originates from a woman older than 75 with active COVID-19. CDR3 sequence (DNA): TGTGCCAGTAGTATGACTGGAGGCACAGATACGCAGTATTTT. Encoded protein: CASSMTGGTDTQYF.